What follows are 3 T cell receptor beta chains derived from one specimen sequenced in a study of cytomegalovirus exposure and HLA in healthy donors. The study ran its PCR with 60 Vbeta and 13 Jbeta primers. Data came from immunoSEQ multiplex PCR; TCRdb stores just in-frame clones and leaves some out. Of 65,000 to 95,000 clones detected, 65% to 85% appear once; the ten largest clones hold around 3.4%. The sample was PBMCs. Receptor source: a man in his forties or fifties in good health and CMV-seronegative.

CDR3 region: CASSSTARSYNSPLHF. As DNA, the CDR3 is TGTGCCAGCAGTTCGACTGCACGCTCCTATAATTCACCCCTCCACTTT. V gene TRBV6-5 combines with J gene TRBJ1-6, with D uncertain. This CDR3 region has 16 residues. Trimming removed 4 bases at V and 0 bases at J, with 10 bases between. The germline CDR1 and CDR2 sequences are MNHEY and SVGAGI.

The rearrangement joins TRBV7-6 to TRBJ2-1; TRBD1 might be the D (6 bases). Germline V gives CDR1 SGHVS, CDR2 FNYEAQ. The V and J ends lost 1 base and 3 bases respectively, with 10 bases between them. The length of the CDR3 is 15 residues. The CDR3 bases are TGTGCCAGCAGCTTAGGACAGGCCGACTACAATGAGCAGTTCTTC. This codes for CASSLGQADYNEQFF.

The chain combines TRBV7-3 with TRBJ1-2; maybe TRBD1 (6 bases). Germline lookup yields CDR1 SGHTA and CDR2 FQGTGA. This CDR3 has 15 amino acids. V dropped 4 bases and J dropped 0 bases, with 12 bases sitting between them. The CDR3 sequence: CASSSGHQSNYGYTF. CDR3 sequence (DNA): TGTGCCAGCAGCTCGGGACATCAATCTAACTATGGCTACACCTTC.